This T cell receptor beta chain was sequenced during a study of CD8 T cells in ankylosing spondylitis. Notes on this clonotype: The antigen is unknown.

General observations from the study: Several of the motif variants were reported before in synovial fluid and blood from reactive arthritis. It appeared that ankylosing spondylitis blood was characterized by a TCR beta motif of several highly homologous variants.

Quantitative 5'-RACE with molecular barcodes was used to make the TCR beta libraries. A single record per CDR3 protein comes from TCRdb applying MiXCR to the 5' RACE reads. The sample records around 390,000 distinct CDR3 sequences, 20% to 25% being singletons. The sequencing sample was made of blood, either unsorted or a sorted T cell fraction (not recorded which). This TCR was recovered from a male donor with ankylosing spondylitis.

The DNA of the CDR3 is TGCAGTGCTAGGGGGCCGGACAGCACCAACACTGAAGCTTTCTTT. Amino acids: CSARGPDSTNTEAFF. V gene TRBV20-1 combines with J gene TRBJ1-1; D possibly corresponds to TRBD1 (6 bases). The V end was cut by 3 bases, the J end by 2 bases, with 16 bases between. CDR1 is DFQATT, CDR2 SNEGSKA, per germline (reference sequence). CDR3 length: 15 amino acids.